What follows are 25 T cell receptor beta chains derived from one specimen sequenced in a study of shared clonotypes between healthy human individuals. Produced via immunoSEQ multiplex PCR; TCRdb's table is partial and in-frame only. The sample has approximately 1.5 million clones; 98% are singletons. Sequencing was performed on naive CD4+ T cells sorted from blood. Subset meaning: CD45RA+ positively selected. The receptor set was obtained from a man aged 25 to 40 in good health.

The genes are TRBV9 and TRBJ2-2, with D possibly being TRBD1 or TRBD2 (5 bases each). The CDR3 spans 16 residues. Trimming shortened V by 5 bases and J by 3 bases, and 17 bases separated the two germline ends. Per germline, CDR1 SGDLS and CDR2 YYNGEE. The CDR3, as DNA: TGTGCCAGCAGTGATCCGAGGGGTCGTGACACCGGGGAGCTGTTTTTT. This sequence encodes CASSDPRGRDTGELFF.

The CDR3 DNA reads TGTGCCAGCAGTGGGGGAGTCGAAGCTTTCTTT. Its translation: CASSGGVEAFF. V gene TRBV2 combines with J gene TRBJ1-1; unclear D gene. Germline assignment: CDR1 SNHLY and CDR2 FYNNEI. This CDR3 is built from 11 residues. V lost 4 bases to trimming and J lost 8 bases, with 8 bases between them.

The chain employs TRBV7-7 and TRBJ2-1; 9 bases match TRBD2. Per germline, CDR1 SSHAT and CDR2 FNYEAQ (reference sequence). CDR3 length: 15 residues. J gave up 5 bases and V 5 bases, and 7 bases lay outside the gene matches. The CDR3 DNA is TGTGCCAGCAGCCAGGAGGCTAGCGGGAACAATGAGCAGTTCTTC. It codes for CASSQEASGNNEQFF.

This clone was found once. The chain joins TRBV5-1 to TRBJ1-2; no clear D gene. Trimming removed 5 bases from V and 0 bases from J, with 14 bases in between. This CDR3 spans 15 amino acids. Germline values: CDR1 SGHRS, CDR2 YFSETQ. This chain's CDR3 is CASRPIFDANYGYTF. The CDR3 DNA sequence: TGCGCCAGCAGACCGATCTTCGACGCTAACTATGGCTACACCTTC.

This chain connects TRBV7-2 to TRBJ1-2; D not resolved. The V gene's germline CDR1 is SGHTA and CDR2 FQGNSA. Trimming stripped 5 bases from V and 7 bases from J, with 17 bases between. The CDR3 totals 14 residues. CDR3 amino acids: CASSPSLPSSGYTF. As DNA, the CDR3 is TGTGCCAGCAGCCCAAGTCTCCCCAGTAGTGGCTACACCTTC.

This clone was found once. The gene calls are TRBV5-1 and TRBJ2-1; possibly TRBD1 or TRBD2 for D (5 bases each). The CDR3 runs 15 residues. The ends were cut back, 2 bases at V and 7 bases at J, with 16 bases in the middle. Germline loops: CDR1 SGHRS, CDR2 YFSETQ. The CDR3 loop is CASSFSGTPGNEQFF. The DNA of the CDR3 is TGCGCCAGCAGCTTCTCCGGGACGCCTGGGAATGAGCAGTTCTTC.

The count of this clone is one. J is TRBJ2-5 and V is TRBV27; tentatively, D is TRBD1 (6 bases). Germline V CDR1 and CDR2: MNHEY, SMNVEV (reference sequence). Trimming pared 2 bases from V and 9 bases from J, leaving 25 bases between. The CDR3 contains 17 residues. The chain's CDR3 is CASSLRVGAKRPISQYF. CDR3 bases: TGTGCCAGCAGTTTAAGAGTGGGGGCCAAGAGACCTATTTCCCAGTACTTC.

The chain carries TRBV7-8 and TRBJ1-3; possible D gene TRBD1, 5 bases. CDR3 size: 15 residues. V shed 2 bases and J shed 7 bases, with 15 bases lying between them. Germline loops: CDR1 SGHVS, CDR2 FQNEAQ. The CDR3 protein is CASSLFTGRANTIYF. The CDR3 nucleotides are TGTGCCAGCAGCTTATTCACAGGCCGAGCGAACACCATATATTTT.

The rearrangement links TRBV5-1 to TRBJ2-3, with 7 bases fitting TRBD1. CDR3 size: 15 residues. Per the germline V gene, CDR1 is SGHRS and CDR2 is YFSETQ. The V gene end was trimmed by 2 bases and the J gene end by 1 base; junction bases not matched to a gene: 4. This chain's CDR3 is CASSFDRARTDTQYF. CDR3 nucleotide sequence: TGCGCCAGCAGCTTCGACAGGGCCCGCACAGATACGCAGTATTTT. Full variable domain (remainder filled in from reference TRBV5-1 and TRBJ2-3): KAGVTQTPRYLIKTRGQQVTLSCSPISGHRSVSWYQQTPGQGLQFLFEYFSETQRNKGNFPGRFSGRQFSNSRSEMNVSTLELGDSALYLCASSFDRARTDTQYFGPGTRLTVL.

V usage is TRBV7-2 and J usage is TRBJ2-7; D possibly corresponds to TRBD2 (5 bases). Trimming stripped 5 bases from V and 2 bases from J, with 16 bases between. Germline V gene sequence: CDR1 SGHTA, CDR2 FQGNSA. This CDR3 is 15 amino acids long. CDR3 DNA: TGTGCCAGCAGCCCCGCGGGCCTAGCAACCTACGAGCAGTACTTC. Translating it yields CASSPAGLATYEQYF. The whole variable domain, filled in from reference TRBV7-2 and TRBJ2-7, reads GAGVSQSPSNKVTEKGKDVELRCDPISGHTALYWYRQSLGQGLEFLIYFQGNSAPDKSGLPSDRFSAERTGGSVSTLTIQRTQQEDSAVYLCASSPAGLATYEQYFGPGTRLTVT.

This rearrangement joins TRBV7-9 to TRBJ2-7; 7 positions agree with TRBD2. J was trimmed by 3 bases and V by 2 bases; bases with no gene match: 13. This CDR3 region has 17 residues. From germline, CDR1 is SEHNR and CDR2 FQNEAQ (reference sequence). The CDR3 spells CASSLLSSTSRDYEQYF. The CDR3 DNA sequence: TGTGCCAGCAGCTTATTATCTTCGACTAGCAGGGACTACGAGCAGTACTTC.

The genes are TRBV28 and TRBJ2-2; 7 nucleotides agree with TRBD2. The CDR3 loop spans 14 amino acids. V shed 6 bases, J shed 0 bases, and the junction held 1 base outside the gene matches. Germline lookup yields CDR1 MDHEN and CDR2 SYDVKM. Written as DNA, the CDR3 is TGTGCCAGCAGAAGCGGGGCGAACACCGGGGAGCTGTTTTTT. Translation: CASRSGANTGELFF. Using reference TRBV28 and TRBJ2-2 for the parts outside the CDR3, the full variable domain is DVKVTQSSRYLVKRTGEKVFLECVQDMDHENMFWYRQDPGLGLRLIYFSYDVKMKEKGDIPEGYSVSREKKERFSLILESASTNQTSMYLCASRSGANTGELFFGEGSRLTVL.

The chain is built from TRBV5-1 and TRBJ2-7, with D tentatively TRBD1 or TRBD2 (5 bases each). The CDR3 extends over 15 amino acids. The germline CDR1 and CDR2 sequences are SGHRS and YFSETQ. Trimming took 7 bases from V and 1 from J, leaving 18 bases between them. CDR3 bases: TGCGCCAGCGGATCGGGGCCAGCCATTTCCTACGAGCAGTACTTC. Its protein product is CASGSGPAISYEQYF.

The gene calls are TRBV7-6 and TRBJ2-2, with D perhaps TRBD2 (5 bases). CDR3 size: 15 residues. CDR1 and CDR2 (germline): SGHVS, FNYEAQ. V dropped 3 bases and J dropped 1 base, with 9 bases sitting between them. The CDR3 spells CASSLSGWNTGELFF. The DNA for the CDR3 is TGTGCCAGCAGCTTGTCGGGATGGAACACCGGGGAGCTGTTTTTT. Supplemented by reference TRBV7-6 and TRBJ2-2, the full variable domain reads GAGVSQSPRYKVTKRGQDVALRCDPISGHVSLYWYRQALGQGPEFLTYFNYEAQQDKSGLPNDRFSAERPEGSISTLTIQRTEQRDSAMYRCASSLSGWNTGELFFGEGSRLTVL.

Written as DNA, the CDR3 is TGCGCCAGCAGCCAAGTAGGGTCACGGCGGGGGGATTGGCAGTTCTTC. Translation: CASSQVGSRRGDWQFF. V and J are TRBV4-1 and TRBJ2-1; 8 bases match TRBD2. Germline V gene sequence: CDR1 MGHRA, CDR2 YSYEKL. V was pared by 1 base and J by 12 bases, with 14 bases of the junction left unmatched. CDR3 length equals 16 residues.

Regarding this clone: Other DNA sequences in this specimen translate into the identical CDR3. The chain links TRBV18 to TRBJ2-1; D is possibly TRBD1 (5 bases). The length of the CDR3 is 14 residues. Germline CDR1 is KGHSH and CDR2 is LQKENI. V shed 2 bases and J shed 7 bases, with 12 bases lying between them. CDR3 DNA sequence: TGTGCCAGCTCACCAAAAGGGGCTGGGAATGAGCAGTTCTTC. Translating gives CASSPKGAGNEQFF. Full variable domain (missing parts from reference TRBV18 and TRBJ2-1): NAGVMQNPRHLVRRRGQEARLRCSPMKGHSHVYWYRQLPEEGLKFMVYLQKENIIDESGMPKERFSAEFPKEGPSILRIQQVVRGDSAAYFCASSPKGAGNEQFFGPGTRLTVL.

The CDR3 here is CASSYTGGANYGYTF. As DNA, the CDR3 is TGCGCCAGCAGCTATACAGGGGGCGCGAACTATGGCTACACCTTC. The V gene is TRBV5-1, the J gene TRBJ1-2, with 9 bases that match TRBD1. In germline, CDR1 is SGHRS, CDR2 YFSETQ. Trimming cost V 3 bases and J 2 bases; bases outside gene matches: 5. CDR3 length: 15 amino acids.

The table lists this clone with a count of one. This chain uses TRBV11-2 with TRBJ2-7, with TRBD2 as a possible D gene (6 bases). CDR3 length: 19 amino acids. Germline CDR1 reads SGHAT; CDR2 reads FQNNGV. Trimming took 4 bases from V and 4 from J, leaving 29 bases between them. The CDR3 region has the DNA TGTGCCAGCAGCTCCCCCAGAGAAACCATCGGGGGAGCTGGATACGAGCAGTACTTC. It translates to CASSSPRETIGGAGYEQYF.

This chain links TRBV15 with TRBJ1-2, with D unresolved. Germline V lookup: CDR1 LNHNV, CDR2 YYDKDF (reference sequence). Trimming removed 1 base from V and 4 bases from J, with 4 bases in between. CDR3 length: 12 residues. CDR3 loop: CATSRGPYGYTF. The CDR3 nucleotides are TGTGCCACCAGCAGAGGACCCTATGGCTACACCTTC.

CDR3 DNA: TGCGCCAGTCGGGCCCCGGGAGACGGCTACAATGAGCAGTTCTTC. Translation gives CASRAPGDGYNEQFF. The chain carries TRBV5-1 and TRBJ2-1, with a weak D call TRBD2 (6 bases). Germline CDR1 is SGHRS and CDR2 is YFSETQ. The germline V and J ends were trimmed by 8 bases and 3 bases, with 18 bases remaining between them. The CDR3 is 15 residues long. Full variable domain (outside the CDR3, taken from reference TRBV5-1 and TRBJ2-1): KAGVTQTPRYLIKTRGQQVTLSCSPISGHRSVSWYQQTPGQGLQFLFEYFSETQRNKGNFPGRFSGRQFSNSRSEMNVSTLELGDSALYLCASRAPGDGYNEQFFGPGTRLTVL.

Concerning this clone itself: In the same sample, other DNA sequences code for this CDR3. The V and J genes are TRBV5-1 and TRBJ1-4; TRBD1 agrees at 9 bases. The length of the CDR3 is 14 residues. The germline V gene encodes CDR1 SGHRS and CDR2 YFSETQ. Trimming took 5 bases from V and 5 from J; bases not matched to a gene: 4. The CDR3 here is CASRSGTGNEKLFF. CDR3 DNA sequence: TGCGCCAGCAGGTCCGGGACAGGGAATGAAAAACTGTTTTTT.

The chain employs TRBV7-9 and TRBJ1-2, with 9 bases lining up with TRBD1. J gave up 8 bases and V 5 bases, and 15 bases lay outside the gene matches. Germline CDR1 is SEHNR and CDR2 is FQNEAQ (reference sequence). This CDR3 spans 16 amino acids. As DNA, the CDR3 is TGTGCCAGCAGCCCGGGACAGGGAAGGGTGGTCGAGGGCTACACCTTC. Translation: CASSPGQGRVVEGYTF.

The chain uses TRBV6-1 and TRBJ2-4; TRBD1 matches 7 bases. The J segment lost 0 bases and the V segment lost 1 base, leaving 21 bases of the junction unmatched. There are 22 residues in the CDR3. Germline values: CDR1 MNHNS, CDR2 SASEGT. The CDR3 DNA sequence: TGTGCCAGCAGTGAAGAAGGAGACAGGGCCGGGCATACAGTCCTAGCCAAAAACATTCAGTACTTC. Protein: CASSEEGDRAGHTVLAKNIQYF.

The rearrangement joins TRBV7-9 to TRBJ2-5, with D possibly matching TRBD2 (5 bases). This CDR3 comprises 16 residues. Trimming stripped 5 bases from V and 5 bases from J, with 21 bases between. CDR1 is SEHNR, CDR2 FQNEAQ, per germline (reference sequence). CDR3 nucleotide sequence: TGTGCCAGCAGCCCGTTAAGGGAGTCGCTGGGGGAGACCCAGTACTTC. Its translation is CASSPLRESLGETQYF. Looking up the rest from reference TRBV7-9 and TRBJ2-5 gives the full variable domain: DTGVSQNPRHKITKRGQNVTFRCDPISEHNRLYWYRQTLGQGPEFLTYFQNEAQLEKSRLLSDRFSAERPKGSFSTLEIQRTEQGDSAMYLCASSPLRESLGETQYFGPGTRLLVL.

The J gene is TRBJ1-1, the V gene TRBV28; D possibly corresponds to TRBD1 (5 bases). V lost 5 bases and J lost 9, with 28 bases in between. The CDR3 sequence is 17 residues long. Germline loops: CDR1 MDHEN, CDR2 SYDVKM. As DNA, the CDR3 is TGTGCCAGCAGTCTCACCGACGCCTCATTTAAAGGGGCCCAAGCTTTCTTT. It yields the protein CASSLTDASFKGAQAFF.